The 32 T cell receptor beta chains below were found in one sample sequenced in a study of Ad26.COV2.S vaccination and SARS-CoV-2 variants. The table came from immunoSEQ multiplex PCR; TCRdb's copy has only in-frame clones and leaves some out. The data show some 180,000 clones, with 87% seen just once and about 5.9% held by the top ten. Sequences were derived from peripheral blood, sampled after recovery from COVID-19. The receptor set was obtained from a human donor who had recovered from COVID-19.

The chain recombines TRBV10-3 with TRBJ2-3; 11 positions agree with TRBD1. The CDR3 sequence is 17 residues long. Trimming removed 0 bases from V and 4 bases from J; junction bases left unmatched: 6. The germline gives CDR1 ENHRY, CDR2 SYGVKD. CDR3 sequence reads: CAISESRTGGGPDTQYF. The CDR3 DNA reads TGTGCCATCAGTGAGTCGCGGACAGGGGGCGGCCCAGATACGCAGTATTTT.

The chain recombines TRBV28 with TRBJ2-5, with no clear D. The CDR3 consists of 14 residues. Between the trimmed V and J ends, which lost 2 bases and 9 bases, there was a span of 16 bases. Germline CDR1 reads MDHEN; CDR2 reads SYDVKM. Here the CDR3 reads CASSLILPPTAQYF. CDR3 coding DNA: TGTGCCAGCAGTTTAATCCTGCCCCCAACCGCCCAGTACTTC.

Note on this clone: In the same sample, other DNA sequences code for this CDR3. The chain has TRBV4-2 and TRBJ2-1; D remains unclear. In germline, CDR1 is LGHNA, CDR2 YNFKEQ. V lost 1 base and J 7 bases, leaving 2 bases between the germline ends. The CDR3 covers 11 residues. CDR3 amino acids: CASSQGNEQFF. Written as DNA, the CDR3 is TGTGCCAGCAGCCAAGGGAATGAGCAGTTCTTC.

The chain combines TRBV20-1 with TRBJ2-5, with 9 nucleotides matching TRBD1. The CDR3 sequence is 12 residues long. The trim removed 3 bases at V and 5 bases at J, leaving 1 base unmatched. Germline CDR1 DFQATT, CDR2 SNEGSKA (reference sequence). This CDR3 reads CSASGQGETQYF. DNA for the CDR3: TGCAGTGCTAGTGGACAGGGGGAGACCCAGTACTTC.

The chain uses TRBV21-1 and TRBJ2-1; the table's D gene call, TRBD1, was not cross checked with the DNA. TRBV21-1 is classified as a pseudogene. This CDR3 region has 15 residues. The CDR3 sequence: CASSKGDSRRNEQFF. In DNA, the CDR3 is TGTGCCAGCAGCAAAGGGGACAGTCGACGCAATGAGCAGTTCTTC.

The chain has TRBV10-3 and TRBJ1-1; D may be TRBD1 (6 bases). V lost 3 bases to trimming and J lost 8 bases, with 13 bases between them. The CDR3 extends over 13 amino acids. The germline CDR1 and CDR2 sequences are ENHRY and SYGVKD. CDR3 coding DNA: TGTGCCATCAGTGATGGGGGCCGCAGGGAAGCTTTCTTT. It translates to CAISDGGRREAFF.

The chain has TRBV10-1 and TRBJ2-4; 10 bases align to TRBD2. The CDR3 contains 16 residues. Germline-derived CDR1 and CDR2 are WNHNN and SYGVQD (reference sequence). V was pared by 6 bases and J by 0 bases, with 5 bases of the junction left unmatched. The CDR3 nucleotides are TGCGCCAGCAGATTTAGACTAGCGGGAGCCAAAAACATTCAGTACTTC. This sequence encodes CASRFRLAGAKNIQYF.

V is TRBV7-2 and J is TRBJ2-2; TRBD2 aligns across 8 bases. V gave up 1 base and J gave up 7 bases; unmatched junction bases: 2. The CDR3 totals 14 residues. Germline values: CDR1 SGHTA, CDR2 FQGNSA. This chain's CDR3 is CASSLDGRDGELFF. The CDR3 DNA sequence: TGTGCCAGCAGCTTAGACGGGAGGGACGGGGAGCTGTTTTTT.

This clone was seen once. The CDR3 bases are TGTGCCAGCAGCGTAGAGGGCAGGGGTGATTCACCCCTCCACTTT. Protein sequence: CASSVEGRGDSPLHF. The chain couples TRBV9 to TRBJ1-6; tentatively, D is TRBD1 (6 bases). The CDR3 length is 15 residues. Trimming pared 0 bases from V and 8 bases from J, leaving 12 bases between. The germline V gene encodes CDR1 SGDLS and CDR2 YYNGEE. The entire variable domain, with the rest obtained from reference TRBV9 and TRBJ1-6, is as follows: DSGVTQTPKHLITATGQRVTLRCSPRSGDLSVYWYQQSLDQGLQFLIQYYNGEERAKGNILERFSAQQFPDLHSELNLSSLELGDSALYFCASSVEGRGDSPLHFGNGTRLTVT.

V and J are TRBV5-6 and TRBJ2-7, with a possible D match to TRBD2 (6 bases). The V end was cut by 3 bases, the J end by 3 bases, with 13 bases between. CDR1 and CDR2 from the germline V gene are SGHDT and YYEEEE. This CDR3 is 14 amino acids long. The CDR3 DNA reads TGTGCCAGCAGCTACTTAGTGGGAGGCTACGAGCAGTACTTC. It yields the protein CASSYLVGGYEQYF. Together with reference TRBV5-6 and TRBJ2-7, the CDR3 gives the full variable domain: DAGVTQSPTHLIKTRGQQVTLRCSPKSGHDTVSWYQQALGQGPQFIFQYYEEEERQRGNFPDRFSGHQFPNYSSELNVNALLLGDSALYLCASSYLVGGYEQYFGPGTRLTVT.

The chain joins TRBV7-5 to TRBJ2-7; TRBD2 was called by the table and not checked on the DNA. TRBV7-5 is flagged as a pseudogene. This CDR3 is 15 amino acids long. This CDR3 reads CARSLGLAGGYEQYF. The CDR3 region has the DNA TGTGCCAGAAGCTTAGGACTAGCGGGAGGCTACGAGCAGTACTTC.

V is TRBV6-5 and J is TRBJ1-1; 9 bases align to TRBD1. The CDR3 loop spans 12 amino acids. The ends lost 6 bases at V and 8 bases at J; junction bases unmatched: 4. The germline CDR1 and CDR2 sequences are MNHEY and SVGAGI. CDR3 protein: CASSNRGREAFF. The DNA for the CDR3 is TGTGCCAGCAGCAACAGGGGGCGGGAAGCTTTCTTT.

This clone occurred once. The chain couples TRBV2 to TRBJ1-1; D is possibly TRBD1 (5 bases). Trimming stripped 7 bases from V and 1 base from J, with 10 bases between. CDR1 is SNHLY and CDR2 is FYNNEI in the germline V gene. The CDR3 has 13 amino acids. CDR3 bases: TGTGCCAGCACACAGACAGAGAACACTGAAGCTTTCTTT. It is translated as CASTQTENTEAFF. Using reference TRBV2 and TRBJ1-1 for the parts outside the CDR3, the full variable domain is EPEVTQTPSHQVTQMGQEVILRCVPISNHLYFYWYRQILGQKVEFLVSFYNNEISEKSEIFDDQFSVERPDGSNFTLKIRSTKLEDSAMYFCASTQTENTEAFFGQGTRLTVV.

V gene TRBV7-2 combines with J gene TRBJ1-1, with D perhaps matching TRBD1 (5 bases). This CDR3 is built from 15 residues. The germline CDR1 and CDR2 sequences are SGHTA and FQGNSA. V was trimmed by 5 bases and J by 3 bases, leaving 16 bases between them. CDR3 in DNA: TGTGCCAGCAGCCGGGCCCAGACAGTGTACACTGAAGCTTTCTTT. Its protein is CASSRAQTVYTEAFF.

This chain links TRBV25-1 with TRBJ2-5; tentative D call: TRBD1 (6 bases). CDR3 length equals 15 residues. Trimming removed 2 bases at V and 4 bases at J, with 14 bases between. CDR1 and CDR2 from the germline V gene are MGHDK and SYGVNS. DNA of the CDR3: TGTGCCAGCAGTGAAATAGCAGGGGTACGAGAGACCCAGTACTTC. Its translation is CASSEIAGVRETQYF.

The chain joins TRBV11-2 to TRBJ2-3; tentative D call: TRBD1 (6 bases). The CDR3 runs to 13 residues. V was shortened by 7 bases and J by 2 bases, with 10 bases between the two germline ends. In germline, CDR1 is SGHAT, CDR2 FQNNGV. The CDR3 is CASTTGITDTQYF. The DNA for the CDR3 is TGTGCCAGCACTACAGGGATCACAGATACGCAGTATTTT.

The chain has TRBV10-3 and TRBJ2-3; D gene ambiguous. The CDR3 consists of 17 residues. The V and J ends lost 0 bases and 6 bases respectively, with 19 bases between them. Germline V gives CDR1 ENHRY, CDR2 SYGVKD. CDR3 sequence (DNA): TGTGCCATCAGTGAGTCGAGCTGGACCCCAGGTGCCGATACGCAGTATTTT. Translating gives CAISESSWTPGADTQYF.

The V and J genes are TRBV6-4 and TRBJ2-1, with TRBD2 matching 13 bases. V was pared by 5 bases and J by 5 bases, with 3 bases of the junction left unmatched. Germline-derived CDR1 and CDR2 are MRHNA and SNTAGT. The CDR3 has 15 amino acids. In nucleotides, the CDR3 is TGTGCCAGCAGTAGACTAGCGGGGGGAGACAATGAGCAGTTCTTC. This encodes CASSRLAGGDNEQFF.

V is TRBV15 and J is TRBJ1-2, with 11 bases aligning to TRBD1. The J segment lost 9 bases and the V segment lost 1 base, leaving 7 bases of the junction unmatched. Germline V lookup: CDR1 LNHNV, CDR2 YYDKDF (reference sequence). CDR3 length equals 15 residues. CDR3 bases: TGTGCCACCAGCAGAGCCGGGACAGGGGGTGGGAGCTACACCTTC. Residues: CATSRAGTGGGSYTF.

The J gene is TRBJ2-7, the V gene TRBV5-1; D unclear. CDR1 is SGHRS, CDR2 YFSETQ, per germline. Trimming pared 7 bases from V and 3 bases from J, leaving 14 bases between. This CDR3 region has 13 residues. CDR3 protein: CASATDPVYEQYF. CDR3 nucleotides: TGCGCCAGCGCAACGGACCCAGTCTACGAGCAGTACTTC.

This clone has just one count. This sequence joins TRBV7-9 and TRBJ2-3, with D uncertain. V gave up 2 bases and J gave up 4 bases, with 7 bases separating them. Germline CDR1 SEHNR, CDR2 FQNEAQ (reference sequence). This CDR3 spans 13 amino acids. The CDR3 loop reads CASSLPEADTQYF. The CDR3 DNA sequence: TGTGCCAGCAGCTTACCCGAGGCAGATACGCAGTATTTT.

This chain joins TRBV5-1 and TRBJ2-1, with D possibly being TRBD1 (5 bases). The CDR3 is made up of 14 amino acids. CDR1 is SGHRS and CDR2 is YFSETQ in the germline V gene. Trimming took 4 bases from V and 3 from J, leaving 11 bases between them. DNA of the CDR3: TGCGCCAGCAGCCCCGGACAAGACTACAATGAGCAGTTCTTC. Protein product: CASSPGQDYNEQFF.

Written as DNA, the CDR3 is TGTGCCAGCAACTACGGCCAGCACGAGCAGTACTTC. It translates to CASNYGQHEQYF. The genes are TRBV2 and TRBJ2-7; D is unresolved. Trimming shortened V by 7 bases and J by 5 bases, and 12 bases separated the two germline ends. CDR1 and CDR2 from the germline V gene are SNHLY and FYNNEI. The CDR3 sequence is 12 residues long.

Of note for this clone: Other DNA sequences in this sample translate to the same CDR3. The V call is TRBV3-1 (or the pseudogene TRBV3-2), the J call TRBJ1-6; 7 bases fit TRBD1. The CDR3 has 15 amino acids. Looked up from germline, CDR1 is LGHDT and CDR2 is YNNKEL (reference sequence). The junction had 2 bases not matched to a gene; V was cut back by 0 bases and J by 6 bases. This chain's CDR3 is CASSQEGQRNSPLHF. DNA for the CDR3: TGTGCCAGCAGCCAAGAGGGACAGCGTAATTCACCCCTCCACTTT.

This rearrangement joins TRBV7-3 to TRBJ1-1; D call uncertain. Trimming removed 2 bases at V and 4 bases at J, with 8 bases between. The CDR3 length is 13 residues. Germline CDR1 and CDR2: SGHTA and FQGTGA. This chain's CDR3 is CASSLDWATEAFF. For the CDR3, the DNA is TGTGCCAGCAGCTTAGATTGGGCCACTGAAGCTTTCTTT. The complete variable domain, with remaining parts taken from reference TRBV7-3 and TRBJ1-1, reads GAGVSQTPSNKVTEKGKYVELRCDPISGHTALYWYRQSLGQGPEFLIYFQGTGAADDSGLPNDRFFAVRPEGSVSTLKIQRTERGDSAVYLCASSLDWATEAFFGQGTRLTVV.

This clone was seen repeatedly, ten times or more. This sequence joins TRBV19 and TRBJ2-7; TRBD1 matches 7 bases. The CDR3 extends over 13 amino acids. The germline V gene has CDR1 LNHDA and CDR2 SQIVND (reference sequence). Unmatched junction bases numbered 7, after V lost 5 bases and J lost 6 bases. CDR3 loop: CASSLGTVGEQYF. DNA for the CDR3: TGTGCCAGTAGTTTGGGGACAGTTGGCGAGCAGTACTTC.

The chain combines TRBV6-2 or TRBV6-3 with TRBJ1-5, with 7 bases lining up with TRBD1. The CDR3 sequence is 16 residues long. Germline CDR1 is MNHEY and CDR2 is SVGEGT. Germline trimming cut 2 bases from V and 6 bases from J; bases unmatched to any gene: 10. The CDR3 DNA reads as TGTGCCAGCAGTTACCCCTATGGAGGGGGCGGTCAGCCCCAGCATTTT. Protein sequence: CASSYPYGGGGQPQHF.

The chain is built from TRBV5-1 and TRBJ2-3; 9 bases fit TRBD2. The CDR3 consists of 16 residues. With 2 bases clipped from V and 2 bases from J, the junction kept 6 bases outside the gene matches. CDR1 is SGHRS and CDR2 is YFSETQ in the germline V gene. The CDR3 is CASSLNRGGATDTQYF. Written as DNA, the CDR3 is TGCGCCAGCAGCTTAAATCGCGGGGGGGCCACAGATACGCAGTATTTT.

This chain joins TRBV6-1 and TRBJ1-5, with D hard to call. The CDR3 totals 16 residues. V was clipped by 1 base and J by 2 bases, with 12 bases between them. Germline V gene data show CDR1 as MNHNS and CDR2 as SASEGT. This CDR3 is CASSEGSGRGNQPQHF. The CDR3 nucleotides read TGTGCCAGCAGTGAAGGTTCTGGTCGCGGCAATCAGCCCCAGCATTTT.

This clone was counted between two and nine times. The J gene is TRBJ1-5, the V gene TRBV27, with D maybe TRBD1 (5 bases). Germline CDR1 MNHEY, CDR2 SMNVEV (reference sequence). With 4 bases removed from V and 0 bases from J, the gap between germline ends came to 16 bases. The CDR3 loop spans 17 amino acids. The CDR3 protein is CASSSGQGAYSNQPQHF. The CDR3, as DNA: TGTGCCAGCAGTTCGGGGCAGGGAGCCTATAGCAATCAGCCCCAGCATTTT.

As for this clone: Additional DNA sequences in this sample encode the identical CDR3. This chain joins TRBV12-3 or TRBV12-4 and TRBJ2-7; 7 bases fit TRBD2. The ends lost 5 bases at V and 4 bases at J; junction bases unmatched: 2. The CDR3 consists of 12 residues. CDR3 in amino acids: CASSPGGYEQYF. CDR3 DNA sequence: TGTGCCAGCAGTCCCGGGGGGTACGAGCAGTACTTC.

The J gene is TRBJ1-1, the V gene TRBV12-3 or TRBV12-4; no clear D gene. This CDR3 comprises 13 residues. Trimming stripped 2 bases from V and 3 bases from J, with 7 bases between. Written as DNA, the CDR3 is TGTGCCAGCAGTTTATTGGAATACACTGAAGCTTTCTTT. Amino acids: CASSLLEYTEAFF.